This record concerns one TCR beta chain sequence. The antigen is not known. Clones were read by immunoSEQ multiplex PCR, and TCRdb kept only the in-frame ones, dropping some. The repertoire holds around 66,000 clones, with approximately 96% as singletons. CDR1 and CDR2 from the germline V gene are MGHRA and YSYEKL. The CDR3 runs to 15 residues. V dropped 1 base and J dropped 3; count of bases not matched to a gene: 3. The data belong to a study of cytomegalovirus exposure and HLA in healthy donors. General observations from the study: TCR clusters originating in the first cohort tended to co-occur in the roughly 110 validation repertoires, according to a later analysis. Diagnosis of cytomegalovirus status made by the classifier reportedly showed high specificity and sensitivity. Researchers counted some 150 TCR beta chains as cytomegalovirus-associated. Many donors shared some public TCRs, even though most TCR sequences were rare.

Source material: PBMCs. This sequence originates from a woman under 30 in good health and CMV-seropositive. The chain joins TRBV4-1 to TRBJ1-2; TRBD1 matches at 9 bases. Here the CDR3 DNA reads TGCGCCAGCAGCCAAGCCGGGACAGGGCACTATGGCTACACCTTC. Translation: CASSQAGTGHYGYTF.